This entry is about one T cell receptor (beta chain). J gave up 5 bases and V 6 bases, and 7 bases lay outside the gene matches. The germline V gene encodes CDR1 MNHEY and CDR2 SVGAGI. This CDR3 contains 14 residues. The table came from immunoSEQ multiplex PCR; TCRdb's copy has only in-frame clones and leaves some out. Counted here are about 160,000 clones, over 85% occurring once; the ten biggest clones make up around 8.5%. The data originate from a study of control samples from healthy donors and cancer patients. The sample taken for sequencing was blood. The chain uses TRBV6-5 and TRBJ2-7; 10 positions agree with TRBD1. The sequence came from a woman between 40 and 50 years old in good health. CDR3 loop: CASRPGQGSDEQYF. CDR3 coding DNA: TGTGCCAGCAGACCGGGACAGGGGTCGGACGAGCAGTACTTC.